The 7 T cell receptor beta chains below were found in one sample sequenced in a study of blood T cell repertoires in COVID-19. TCRdb keeps only in-frame clones here, not all; method: immunoSEQ multiplex PCR. The data hold about 200,000 clones, with roughly 91% observed a single time. The specimen sequenced was peripheral blood. These receptors originate from a man aged 40-55 years with active or convalescent COVID-19.

The chain joins TRBV30 to TRBJ1-6; D is undetermined. Looked up from germline, CDR1 is GTSNPN and CDR2 is SVGIG (reference sequence). Deletions cut 4 bases from V and 5 bases from J, with 6 bases between. The length of the CDR3 is 12 residues. CDR3 coding DNA: TGTGCCTGGAAACAGAATAATTCACCCCTCCACTTT. Protein sequence: CAWKQNNSPLHF.

The chain carries TRBV7-2 and TRBJ2-7, with 11 bases fitting TRBD1. This CDR3 is built from 13 residues. With V trimmed by 8 bases and J by 4 bases, 4 bases remained unmatched. Germline CDR1 reads SGHTA; CDR2 reads FQGNSA. The CDR3 DNA is TGTGCCAGCGGACAGGGGGCTTATTACGAGCAGTACTTC. Translated, it gives CASGQGAYYEQYF.

The V and J genes are TRBV11-2 and TRBJ2-1, with D perhaps matching TRBD2 (6 bases). The CDR3 sequence is 16 residues long. CDR1 and CDR2 (germline): SGHAT, FQNNGV. Trimming stripped 2 bases from V and 4 bases from J, with 15 bases between. The CDR3 loop reads CASSLIPGETYNEQFF. In DNA form, the CDR3 reads TGTGCCAGCAGCTTAATTCCGGGGGAGACTTACAATGAGCAGTTCTTC.

The rearrangement uses TRBV5-4 and TRBJ2-7, with 9 bases matching TRBD2. V shed 2 bases, J shed 2 bases, and the junction held 8 bases outside the gene matches. Germline V gives CDR1 SGHNT, CDR2 YYREEE (reference sequence). This CDR3 is 16 amino acids long. CDR3 amino acids: CASSLGGSGRTYEQYF. As DNA, the CDR3 is TGTGCCAGCAGCTTAGGGGGTAGCGGGAGAACCTACGAGCAGTACTTC. Full variable domain (missing parts from reference TRBV5-4 and TRBJ2-7): ETGVTQSPTHLIKTRGQQVTLRCSSQSGHNTVSWYQQALGQGPQFIFQYYREEENGRGNFPPRFSGLQFPNYSSELNVNALELDDSALYLCASSLGGSGRTYEQYFGPGTRLTVT.

The V gene is TRBV19, the J gene TRBJ1-5; D call uncertain. The V gene lost 7 bases and the J gene lost 6 bases, with 10 bases spanning the gap. The germline V gene encodes CDR1 LNHDA and CDR2 SQIVND (reference sequence). The length of the CDR3 is 12 residues. The CDR3 is CASTKDFQPQHF. The CDR3 coding sequence is TGTGCCAGTACCAAGGACTTTCAGCCCCAGCATTTT.

The chain's CDR3 is CASSFGSQNTDTQYF. Written as DNA, the CDR3 is TGCGCCAGCAGTTTCGGTAGTCAAAACACAGATACGCAGTATTTT. The chain uses TRBV5-1 and TRBJ2-3; D unclear. The CDR3 sequence is 15 residues long. V was cut by 5 bases and J by 2 bases, with 15 bases left in between. Germline-derived CDR1 and CDR2 are SGHRS and YFSETQ.

This clone was recorded a few times. The chain links TRBV27 to TRBJ1-2; weak D call: TRBD1 (6 bases). CDR1 is MNHEY, CDR2 SMNVEV, per germline (reference sequence). This CDR3 is 13 amino acids long. V was trimmed by 2 bases and J by 8 bases, leaving 12 bases between them. The CDR3 DNA reads TGTGCCAGCAGTTTAAACAGGGTGGGCGGCTACACCTTC. Translating it yields CASSLNRVGGYTF.